The 11 T cell receptor beta chains in this list originate from one sample, sequenced in a study of graft-versus-host responses after intestinal transplantation (dated by TCRdb to the early 2020s). The sample's time point label is to be understood as: cells obtained before transplantation from donor or recipient. The antigens for these receptors are not known. Library prep was done by the immunoSEQ multiplex PCR assay. TCRdb mirrors the immuneACCESS table, restricted to in-frame sequences. Some clones are absent from its copies; in checked studies, under half trace to an unresolved V gene, and the reason for the others is unknown. Present in this sample are fewer than 95,000 clones, approximately 94% of which were seen just once. Together, the top ten hold roughly 0.2% of the sample. Sample: unstimulated CD4+ T cells sorted from spleen or lymph node cells, taken before transplant. The source is a human donor who was the organ donor for an intestinal transplant.

CDR3 sequence reads: CASSLGGGQTNQPQHF. CDR3 sequence (DNA): TGTGCCAGCAGCTTGGGGGGTGGACAGACAAATCAGCCCCAGCATTTT. This chain uses TRBV5-4 with TRBJ1-5; D may be TRBD1 (6 bases). The V gene lost 0 bases and the J gene lost 4 bases, with 14 bases spanning the gap. This CDR3 contains 16 residues. Germline V CDR1 and CDR2: SGHNT, YYREEE (reference sequence).

The CDR3 protein is CASSLQGTYGYTF. The DNA of the CDR3 is TGTGCCAGCAGCTTACAGGGGACCTATGGCTACACCTTC. The chain uses TRBV27 and TRBJ1-2; TRBD1 aligns across 7 bases. There are 13 residues in the CDR3. Trimming cost V 6 bases and J 4 bases; bases outside gene matches: 5. Germline V lookup: CDR1 MNHEY, CDR2 SMNVEV (reference sequence).

This clone occurred once. J is TRBJ2-4 and V is TRBV6-1; possible D gene TRBD1, 5 bases. This CDR3 spans 11 amino acids. Trimming pared 6 bases from V and 7 bases from J, leaving 7 bases between. Germline V lookup: CDR1 MNHNS, CDR2 SASEGT. The CDR3 loop is CASSDSNIQYF. CDR3 bases: TGTGCCAGCAGCGACAGTAACATTCAGTACTTC.

This clone was seen once. The chain is built from TRBV2 and TRBJ2-5; the D gene is possibly TRBD1 (6 bases). This CDR3 has 14 amino acids. The V gene lost 5 bases and the J gene lost 0 bases, with 10 bases spanning the gap. Germline V gene data show CDR1 as SNHLY and CDR2 as FYNNEI. CDR3 sequence: CASSRQEYQETQYF. As DNA, the CDR3 is TGTGCCAGCAGTCGACAGGAGTACCAAGAGACCCAGTACTTC.

The chain recombines TRBV7-2 with TRBJ2-1, with D possibly TRBD1 on 6 matching bases. V dropped 2 bases and J dropped 5 bases, with 10 bases sitting between them. Looked up from germline, CDR1 is SGHTA and CDR2 is FQGNSA. The CDR3 sequence is 14 residues long. The CDR3 bases are TGTGCCAGCAGCTTAAGGTGGGACAACAATGAGCAGTTCTTC. It is translated as CASSLRWDNNEQFF.

The V gene is TRBV11-2, the J gene TRBJ1-6; 8 bases map to TRBD1. The germline V gene has CDR1 SGHAT and CDR2 FQNNGV. The CDR3 is made up of 15 amino acids. V was clipped by 5 bases and J by 10 bases; unmatched bases: 10. The CDR3 DNA follows: TGTGCCAGCAGCCCCGTTTCAGGGGGCGCATCACCCCTCCACTTT. Protein sequence: CASSPVSGGASPLHF.

The chain couples TRBV5-4 to TRBJ2-3, with 10 bases identical to TRBD2. V lost 4 bases, J lost 4 bases, and 6 bases stayed unmatched. Germline values: CDR1 SGHNT, CDR2 YYREEE (reference sequence). The CDR3 contains 15 residues. CDR3 nucleotides: TGTGCCAGCAGCGGAAGCGGGGGGGCCCCAGATACGCAGTATTTT. This codes for CASSGSGGAPDTQYF.

The chain couples TRBV30 to TRBJ1-6; D unclear. V lost 0 bases, J lost 9 bases, and 21 bases lay in between. The germline CDR1 and CDR2 sequences are GTSNPN and SVGIG (reference sequence). The CDR3 length is 17 residues. CDR3 sequence: CAWSVLRQRTISSPLHF. In nucleotides, the CDR3 is TGTGCCTGGAGTGTACTTCGGCAGCGTACAATAAGTTCACCCCTCCACTTT.

The chain combines TRBV27 with TRBJ1-1, with a weak D call TRBD1 (6 bases). V shed 0 bases and J shed 12 bases, with 14 bases lying between them. The CDR3 totals 13 residues. Per germline, CDR1 MNHEY and CDR2 SMNVEV (reference sequence). The CDR3 DNA sequence: TGTGCCAGCAGTTTATCGGGGCAGGGGATCTCTTTCTTT. Residues: CASSLSGQGISFF.

The CDR3 spells CASSKVFIFRGQGCSDSPLHF. DNA of the CDR3: TGTGCCAGCAGCAAAGTTTTTATCTTTCGGGGACAGGGGTGTTCGGATTCACCCCTCCACTTT. The J gene is TRBJ1-6, the V gene TRBV21-1; the D call TRBD1 from the table was never checked on the DNA. TRBV21-1 is listed as a pseudogene. The CDR3 has 21 residues.

The chain links TRBV18 to TRBJ1-5; unclear D gene. Germline V lookup: CDR1 KGHSH, CDR2 LQKENI. Trimming took off 6 bases at V and 2 bases at J, with 11 bases between the two ends. The CDR3 sequence is 14 residues long. CDR3 sequence (DNA): TGTGCCAGCTCGATGAGTAGTCGCAATCAGCCCCAGCATTTT. Protein sequence: CASSMSSRNQPQHF.